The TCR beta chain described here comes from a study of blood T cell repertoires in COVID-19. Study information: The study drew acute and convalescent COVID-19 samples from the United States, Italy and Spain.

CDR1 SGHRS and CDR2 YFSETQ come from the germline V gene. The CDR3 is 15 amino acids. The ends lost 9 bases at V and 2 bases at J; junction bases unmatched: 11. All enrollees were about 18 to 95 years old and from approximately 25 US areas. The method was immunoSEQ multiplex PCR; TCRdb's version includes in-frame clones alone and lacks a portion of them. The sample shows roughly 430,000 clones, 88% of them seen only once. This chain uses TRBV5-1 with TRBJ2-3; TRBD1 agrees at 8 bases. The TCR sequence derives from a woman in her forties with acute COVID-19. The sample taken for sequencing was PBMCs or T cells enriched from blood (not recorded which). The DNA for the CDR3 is TGCGCCATTAAGGACCCGGGACAGGCCACAGATACGCAGTATTTT. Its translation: CAIKDPGQATDTQYF.